The clone carrying this T cell receptor (beta chain) was found a few times. These data come from a study of post-analysis software for immune sequencing data. cDNA libraries of TCR beta carried unique molecular identifiers. One entry per CDR3 protein results from TCRdb running MiXCR on the PCR reads. There are roughly 670,000 distinct CDR3 sequences in the sample; approximately 60% occur only once, and over 9% lies in the top ten. The sequenced sample consisted of blood. This clonotype was sampled from a girl aged 2-10 years with multiple sclerosis.

The CDR3 loop is CSVYPTSGKGAYEQYF. CDR3 sequence (DNA): TGCAGTGTTTACCCGACTAGCGGGAAAGGGGCCTACGAGCAGTACTTC. This sequence joins TRBV20-1 and TRBJ2-7; 11 nucleotides line up with TRBD2. Per germline, CDR1 DFQATT and CDR2 SNEGSKA (reference sequence). The length of the CDR3 is 16 residues. Germline trimming cut 7 bases from V and 2 bases from J; bases unmatched to any gene: 13.